This TCR beta chain was observed in a study of shared clonotypes between healthy human individuals. The CDR3 is 14 amino acids. Per germline, CDR1 SGHRS and CDR2 YFSETQ. The V end was cut by 1 base, the J end by 3 bases, with 7 bases between. Clones were sequenced by immunoSEQ multiplex PCR, and TCRdb holds only the in-frame ones, with some missing. The sample lists about 1.5 million clones; roughly 96% were seen once. As regards this clone: Its antigen is not known.

Regarding the study as a whole: Tissue TCR repertoires likely differ from these blood-only repertoires.

Sequencing used naive CD4+ T cells sorted from blood. Subset: CD45RA+ positively selected. The chain uses TRBV5-1 and TRBJ2-2, with D uncertain. The source is a man aged 30 to 39 in good health. CDR3 in DNA: TGCGCCAGCAGCTTGAGTAGTGACACCGGGGAGCTGTTTTTT. Translated, it gives CASSLSSDTGELFF.